The 16 T cell receptor beta chains given below trace back to one sample, sequenced in a study of Graves' ophthalmopathy and Graves' hyperthyroidism. Using RNA transcripts, the TCR beta CDR3 regions were amplified. A first-round RT-PCR used HTBI primers, followed by a second-round multiplex PCR. TCRdb fed the multiplex PCR reads into MiXCR, producing one record per CDR3 protein. The sample has a few hundred thousand distinct CDR3 sequences; 15% to 20% are singletons. The sample taken for sequencing was peripheral blood. The receptors here all came from an adult woman with stable Graves' hyperthyroidism.

In its sample, this clonotype was seen many times. This chain joins TRBV29-1 and TRBJ2-5, with TRBD1 as a possible D gene (6 bases). Trimming pared 5 bases from V and 4 bases from J, leaving 11 bases between. CDR1 is SQVTM, CDR2 ANQGSEA, per germline. The CDR3 extends over 12 amino acids. This CDR3 is CSVSKGGETQYF. The CDR3 region has the DNA TGCAGCGTTTCCAAAGGGGGAGAGACCCAGTACTTC. Variable domain in full (rest from reference TRBV29-1 and TRBJ2-5): SAVISQKPSRDICQRGTSLTIQCQVDSQVTMMFWYRQQPGQSLTLIATANQGSEATYESGFVIDKFPISRPNLTFSTLTVSNMSPEDSSIYLCSVSKGGETQYFGPGTRLLVL.

This clonotype was seen ten or more times. The chain recombines TRBV19 with TRBJ1-2; D call uncertain. CDR1 and CDR2 (germline): LNHDA, SQIVND (reference sequence). CDR3 size: 11 residues. The V end lost 5 bases, the J end lost 2 bases, and 3 bases lay between the germline ends. The CDR3 sequence: CASSWNYGYTF. CDR3 nucleotides: TGTGCCAGTAGTTGGAACTATGGCTACACCTTC.

This clonotype was counted at least ten times. At one of its ends the junction is not consistent with the germline gene, which may arise from a read error. The rearrangement uses TRBV4-1 and TRBJ2-4; 8 bases map to TRBD1. The CDR3 consists of 15 residues. Germline CDR1 MGHRA, CDR2 YSYEKL. This CDR3 reads CASSQAGGQVHTLDF. The DNA of the CDR3 is TGCGCCAGCAGCCAAGCAGGGGGACAGGTTCACACACTAGACTTC.

The table lists this clonotype with a count of one. The chain links TRBV28 to TRBJ2-5, with D unclear. The CDR3 has 13 amino acids. V lost 5 bases and J lost 5, with 12 bases in between. Looked up from germline, CDR1 is MDHEN and CDR2 is SYDVKM. The CDR3 bases are TGTGCCAGCAGTCGGTTAGTGCGGGAGACCCAGTACTTC. Its translation is CASSRLVRETQYF.

The table lists this clonotype with many counts. The chain joins TRBV6-2 or TRBV6-3 to TRBJ2-5; weak D call: TRBD1 (5 bases). The CDR3 spans 14 residues. The germline V and J ends were trimmed by 0 bases and 5 bases, with 10 bases remaining between them. Per the germline V gene, CDR1 is MNHEY and CDR2 is SVGEGT. The CDR3 region is CASSYSAGLETQYF. For the CDR3, the DNA is TGTGCCAGCAGTTACTCGGCAGGGCTGGAGACCCAGTACTTC.

The sample holds one count of this clonotype. The chain has TRBV20-1 and TRBJ2-5; TRBD2 aligns across 11 bases. The CDR3 spans 16 residues. The trim removed 4 bases at V and 0 bases at J, leaving 7 bases unmatched. Per the germline V gene, CDR1 is DFQATT and CDR2 is SNEGSKA (reference sequence). The CDR3 loop is CSATRLAGNHQETQYF. The CDR3 coding sequence is TGCAGTGCTACCAGACTAGCGGGGAACCACCAAGAGACCCAGTACTTC.

This clonotype was observed many times. The rearrangement joins TRBV4-3 to TRBJ1-2, with 8 bases matching TRBD1. The germline V gene encodes CDR1 LGHNA and CDR2 YSLEER. V lost 3 bases to trimming and J lost 0 bases; unmatched junction nucleotides: 12. The CDR3 is 18 residues long. The chain's CDR3 is CASSHVVWGTGPNYGYTF. In nucleotides, the CDR3 is TGCGCCAGCAGCCACGTTGTTTGGGGGACAGGACCTAACTATGGCTACACCTTC.

The rearrangement uses TRBV24-1 and TRBJ1-5, with D uncertain. Deletions cut 9 bases from V and 0 bases from J, with 5 bases between. This CDR3 comprises 12 residues. Per germline, CDR1 KGHDR and CDR2 SFDVKD. CDR3 DNA: TGTGCCACCGACCATAGCAATCAGCCCCAGCATTTT. Its translation: CATDHSNQPQHF.

About this clonotype: The junction does not match germline at one end; this may be a read error. The CDR3 region is CAIRDGTGPRTQYF. The CDR3 DNA follows: TGCGCCATCAGAGACGGGACAGGACCACGGACCCAGTACTTC. This chain uses TRBV12-3 or TRBV12-4 with TRBJ2-5; 8 nucleotides line up with TRBD1. CDR3 length: 14 residues.

This clonotype was counted between two and nine times. The chain has TRBV7-8 and TRBJ2-6; D is perhaps TRBD1 (6 bases). CDR3 length: 18 residues. V was pared by 5 bases and J by 1 base, with 18 bases between. Germline CDR1 and CDR2: SGHVS and FQNEAQ. The CDR3 nucleotides read TGTGCCAGCAGCCCCAAGGACAGCTTTTTGTCTGGGGCCAACGTCCTGACTTTC. Its translation is CASSPKDSFLSGANVLTF.

This clonotype was seen a handful of times. A much larger clone differs by one base, so this may be a read error. In DNA form, the CDR3 reads TGTGCCAGCAGCTCCGACAGGGAAGGGAATCAGCCCCAGCGTTTT. It translates to CASSSDREGNQPQRF. This chain joins TRBV7-9 and TRBJ1-5, with 7 positions matching TRBD1. Germline V CDR1 and CDR2: SEHNR, FQNEAQ (reference sequence). The CDR3 length is 15 residues.

This clonotype was counted only a few times. The DNA of the CDR3 is TGTGCCTGGATCGTGAGTTCGAACACTGAAGCTTTCTTT. Amino acid sequence: CAWIVSSNTEAFF. The chain recombines TRBV30 with TRBJ1-1; D not certain. The CDR3 extends over 13 amino acids. CDR1 is GTSNPN, CDR2 SVGIG, per germline (reference sequence). V lost 4 bases and J lost 1, with 10 bases in between.

The V call is TRBV7-9, the J call TRBJ2-7; D possibly corresponds to TRBD1 (5 bases). The CDR3 covers 15 residues. Trimming shortened V by 6 bases and J by 3 bases, and 18 bases separated the two germline ends. Looked up from germline, CDR1 is SEHNR and CDR2 is FQNEAQ (reference sequence). The CDR3 loop is CASRMQGQGNYEQYF. Here the CDR3 DNA reads TGTGCCAGCAGAATGCAGGGTCAGGGTAACTACGAGCAGTACTTC. Full variable domain (missing parts from reference TRBV7-9 and TRBJ2-7): DTGVSQNPRHKITKRGQNVTFRCDPISEHNRLYWYRQTLGQGPEFLTYFQNEAQLEKSRLLSDRFSAERPKGSFSTLEIQRTEQGDSAMYLCASRMQGQGNYEQYFGPGTRLTVT.

In its sample, this clonotype was seen many times. The V gene is TRBV20-1, the J gene TRBJ1-2; possibly TRBD1 for D (5 bases). This CDR3 has 15 residues. CDR1 is DFQATT, CDR2 SNEGSKA, per germline (reference sequence). Trimming shortened V by 3 bases and J by 8 bases, and 22 bases separated the two germline ends. The CDR3, as DNA: TGCAGTGCTAGCGTTCCCAGGGCACTCGGTCGCGGCTACACCTTC. The encoded protein is CSASVPRALGRGYTF.

This clonotype showed up many times. This chain connects TRBV11-2 to TRBJ1-6; D gene ambiguous. The CDR3 covers 16 residues. Germline values: CDR1 SGHAT, CDR2 FQNNGV. The V and J ends lost 0 bases and 8 bases respectively, with 14 bases between them. In DNA form, the CDR3 reads TGTGCCAGCAGCTTAGATTTTTCGGGCCGCTATTCACCCCTCCACTTT. Translated: CASSLDFSGRYSPLHF.

Remarks on this clonotype: One base away lies a much larger clone, so this may be a sequencing read error. V gene TRBV15 combines with J gene TRBJ1-1; a possible D gene is TRBD1 (6 bases). The CDR3 length is 13 residues. Germline V lookup: CDR1 LNHNV, CDR2 YYDKDF (reference sequence). DNA for the CDR3: TGTGCCACCCGTGGGAGGGGGAGCACTGAAGCTTGCTTT. It is translated as CATRGRGSTEACF.